This TCR beta chain was obtained from a study of shared clonotypes between healthy human individuals (TCRdb year 2020). Regarding the study in general: Three men and a couple of women, aged 18 to 49 years, made up the cohort. For each donor, three plates each were used for CD4 naive and CD4 memory, two plates were used for CD8 naive, and one plate was used for CD8 memory. The study deeply sequenced blood TCR repertoires of several healthy adults to estimate repertoire size and the extent of clonotype sharing between individuals. Libraries were prepared and TCR repertoires were sequenced by different laboratories using diverse techniques, in order to increase sequencing depth and limit assay-specific biases. Leukapheresis yielded between about 0.9 and 9 billion PBMCs per donor. On the study overall, not on this receptor specifically: Even with the large sequencing depth, rarefaction of the sorted-subset datasets indicated that sequencing was incomplete. Only blood was sampled, and tissue TCR repertoires likely differ from those in blood. Higher generation probabilities were observed for clonotypes shared by all four sorted-subset donors than for non-shared clonotypes. Naive subsets generally had larger estimated clonotype richness than memory subsets did. Around 5% of naive CD4, around 3.5% of naive CD8, 2% to 2.5% of memory CD4, and 0.35% to 0.5% of memory CD8 clonotypes were shared across several donors. Because the study included only a small number of donors, the genetic and exposure-history diversity represented was limited. Pairwise subsampling led to the expectation that sequencing depth would affect the degree of clonotype sharing among donors.

The donors were healthy, HIV-negative adults with no recently reported acute infections or vaccinations. Every donor was a Caucasian adult living in Nashville, Tennessee, USA. CD4+ T cells were enriched by magnetic negative selection, after which naive cells were positively selected on CD45RA and the negative fraction was taken as the memory subset. After blood collection by leukapheresis, PBMCs were isolated using Ficoll-Histopaque density gradient centrifugation and then cryopreserved in the vapor phase of liquid nitrogen. Analytical flow cytometry was used to check the purity and quantity of each magnetically sorted T cell population. Genomic DNA was isolated from every sorted fraction and measured by UV absorbance on a Nanodrop 2000c. For this clone: No cognate antigen has been identified for it. Nothing much larger sits one base from this clone, and base qualities are not available.

Using the deep immunoSEQ assay, TCR CDR3 regions were amplified from genomic DNA by multiplex PCR. Extracted genomic DNA from each cell subset was distributed evenly across all wells of several immunoSEQ 96-well plates, and each plate was treated as a replicate. For sorted subsets, roughly 200 ng of genomic DNA, equivalent to some 30,000 T cell genomes, went into each replicate PCR. The purified libraries were quantified using a Qubit 3.0 fluorometer, sized with a Bioanalyzer 2100, and then quantified again using the KAPA Library Quantification kit. Every immunoSEQ 96-well plate was sequenced on a dedicated single-read 150-cycle Illumina NextSeq 550 flow cell. The study's processing was this. Because the immunoSEQ output held only junctional sequences and lacked quality scores, the filtering could not match the filtering applied to full-length reads. Sequences were annotated with PyIR, a Python wrapper for IgBLAST v1.9, using IMGT germline references to assign V/J genes and CDR3. Any read was removed if the V/J assignment was weak (E-value above 1e-6), the CDR3 was missing, or the read contained stop codons, out-of-frame junctions, or ambiguous translated residues. V3J clonotypes were defined by identical inferred V gene, J gene, and CDR3 amino acid sequence. The percentage overlap between two repertoires was calculated by dividing the number of shared unique clonotypes by the size of the smaller repertoire. Three approaches were used to assess repertoire richness: RTK rarefaction, the Chao1 estimator, and Recon v2.1 estimates of unobserved clonotypes. OLGA was used to compute generation probabilities for all TCRbeta clonotypes that the gDNA method yielded from a handful of donors. TCRdb stores this immuneACCESS table with in-frame sequences only. Part of the clones is absent; in the studies checked, under half of the shortfall reflects unresolved V genes, and no reason is known for the rest. The DNA gave D and trimming, while V, J and clone size come from that table. This sample is represented by over 950,000 clones; around 77% of them were singletons. Of the sample, roughly 0.9% is held by the ten largest clones.

The receptor was isolated from a man younger than 30 in good health. Some clones in this sample may be carry-over from other donors' samples. Sequenced: memory CD4+ T cells from PBMCs. The cell subset or site label corresponds to: CD45RA-negative fraction.

In nucleotide form, the sequence is TGTGCCAGCAGCTTCCCAACCCTAGCGGGAGATTTTAATGAGCAGTTCTTC. It codes for CASSFPTLAGDFNEQFF. This sequence uses TRBV5-6 and TRBJ2-1; 10 central bases correspond to TRBD2. CDR1 and CDR2, per the germline V gene, are SGHDT and YYEEEE. From the cysteine through the phenylalanine, the CDR3 covers 17 amino acids. The only DNA kept is the CDR3, 51 bases in frame from the first base. Here V drops 2 bases and J drops 7 bases, and the junction holds 12 bases not matched to any gene. The full variable domain, completed from the reference TRBV5-6 and TRBJ2-1 proteins outside the CDR3, reads DAGVTQSPTHLIKTRGQQVTLRCSPKSGHDTVSWYQQALGQGPQFIFQYYEEEERQRGNFPDRFSGHQFPNYSSELNVNALLLGDSALYLCASSFPTLAGDFNEQFFGPGTRLTVL.